These 6 T cell receptor beta chains came from one sample sequenced in a study of CD8+CD57+ T cells in acquired aplastic anemia. TCR beta VDJ and CDR3 profiles were obtained from a genomic DNA template. TCRdb recomputed calls from the reads with MiXCR, one row per CDR3 protein. The sample shows fewer than 150,000 distinct CDR3 sequences, more than 40% of them seen only once. Sample: sorted CD4+, CD8+, or CD8+CD57+ T cells (not recorded which) from PBMCs. The receptors were gathered from a human donor in good health, serving as a control.

The chain uses TRBV29-1 and TRBJ1-2, with D perhaps matching TRBD1 (5 bases). The germline V gene has CDR1 SQVTM and CDR2 ANQGSEA. This CDR3 has 12 amino acids. Trimming removed 7 bases at V and 4 bases at J, with 13 bases between. The CDR3 is CSARGSIYGYTF. The CDR3 nucleotides are TGCAGCGCAAGGGGCAGCATCTATGGCTACACCTTC.

The rearrangement uses TRBV20-1 and TRBJ2-5; 7 bases map to TRBD1. CDR1 is DFQATT, CDR2 SNEGSKA, per germline (reference sequence). The CDR3 is 14 amino acids. V dropped 1 base and J dropped 1; count of bases not matched to a gene: 3. The CDR3 DNA sequence: TGCAGTGCTAGAGGGGACAGATTCCAAGAGACCCAGTACTTC. Residues: CSARGDRFQETQYF.

Ten or more counts support this clonotype. CDR3 sequence (DNA): TGTGCCACCCCTCTTCACTGGGGGACCAACACCGGGGAGCTGTTTTTT. This encodes CATPLHWGTNTGELFF. The chain has TRBV12-3 or TRBV12-4 and TRBJ2-2; the D call may be TRBD1 or TRBD2 (5 bases each). The CDR3 covers 16 residues. Trimming removed 10 bases from V and 2 bases from J, with 20 bases in between.

This clonotype is judged medium-sized (0.01 to 0.1%). The chain is built from TRBV20-1 and TRBJ1-6, with D tentatively TRBD1 (5 bases). Trimming took off 0 bases at V and 10 bases at J, with 13 bases between the two ends. The V gene's germline CDR1 is DFQATT and CDR2 SNEGSKA (reference sequence). There are 14 residues in the CDR3. CDR3 in DNA: TGCAGTGCTAGAGATGGGGGGGTTAACTCACCCCTCCACTTT. Its protein product is CSARDGGVNSPLHF.

This chain links TRBV19 with TRBJ1-4; D not certain. This CDR3 is built from 14 residues. V lost 3 bases to trimming and J lost 5 bases, with 10 bases between them. From germline, CDR1 is LNHDA and CDR2 SQIVND (reference sequence). CDR3: CASSIVGPNEKLFF. The DNA of the CDR3 is TGTGCCAGTAGTATCGTAGGGCCAAATGAAAAACTGTTTTTT.

This clonotype has more than one count but fewer than ten. The chain joins TRBV2 to TRBJ1-2, with D perhaps TRBD1 (6 bases). The CDR3 covers 13 residues. Trimming stripped 2 bases from V and 7 bases from J, with 11 bases between. CDR1 and CDR2 (germline): SNHLY, FYNNEI. CDR3 loop: CASSEKWGPGYTF. The CDR3 nucleotides are TGTGCCAGCAGTGAAAAGTGGGGGCCTGGCTACACCTTC.